Described below is a single T cell receptor beta chain sequence and its context. Its antigen is not identified. The junction and the germline gene differ at one end; a read error may be behind it. Other nucleotide sequences in the sample specify the same CDR3. Measured with immunoSEQ multiplex PCR; TCRdb has only the in-frame clones, and not every one. This sample carries 65,000 to 95,000 clones, 90% to 95% of them seen once, and the ten largest clones take approximately 4%. This specimen belongs to a study of cytomegalovirus exposure and HLA in healthy donors. Broader study findings: Through in vitro validation, a few CMV-associated chains were shown to be specific for CMV antigens.

Germline values: CDR1 SGHNT, CDR2 YENEEA. The CDR3 runs to 15 residues. Sequencing was done on a sample of PBMCs. The sequence derives from a woman aged 25-40 years in good health and CMV-seronegative. The chain carries TRBV11-3 and TRBJ2-2, with 8 bases that match TRBD1. The CDR3 DNA follows: TGTGCCAGCAGCCCCGGGACAGGACCGGCCGGGGAACTGTTTTTT. Protein: CASSPGTGPAGELFF.